One and the same sample provided the 5 T cell receptor beta chains below, sequenced in a study of human T cells and chemical hapten exposure. Time point described: pre-sensitization, week 0. Sample treatment: therapeutic diphenylcyclopropenone sensitization with weekly scalp DPC. In TCRdb, the RACE reads were re-called with MiXCR into one record per CDR3 protein. The sample includes about 60,000 distinct CDR3 sequences, around 11% of them seen just once. The sequenced sample was whole blood, obtained in connection with sensitization to the hapten diphenylcyclopropenone (DPC). The receptors originated from a woman in her thirties or forties with alopecia areata. Some clones in this sample may be carry-over from other donors' samples.

The V and J genes are TRBV20-1 and TRBJ1-1; tentatively, D is TRBD1 (5 bases). The CDR3 runs to 13 residues. The germline V gene encodes CDR1 DFQATT and CDR2 SNEGSKA (reference sequence). Between the trimmed V and J ends, which lost 1 base and 5 bases, there was a span of 11 bases. CDR3 residues: CSARVRDWTEAFF. As DNA, the CDR3 is TGCAGTGCTAGAGTCCGGGACTGGACTGAAGCTTTCTTT.

This clonotype appeared many times. The CDR3 is CATSDERGNEQYF. The CDR3 bases are TGTGCCACCAGTGATGAGAGGGGAAACGAGCAGTACTTC. The chain employs TRBV24-1 and TRBJ2-7; either TRBD1 or TRBD2 may supply D (5 bases each). This CDR3 is 13 amino acids long. Germline V gene sequence: CDR1 KGHDR, CDR2 SFDVKD. Trimming removed 3 bases at V and 5 bases at J, with 10 bases between.

V and J are TRBV10-2 and TRBJ2-5; perhaps TRBD2 as D (6 bases). Germline V gene data show CDR1 as WSHSY and CDR2 as SAAADI. This CDR3 has 16 residues. Deletions cut 0 bases from V and 3 bases from J, with 14 bases between. CDR3 loop: CASSESSGKREETQYF. The DNA of the CDR3 is TGCGCCAGCAGTGAGTCGTCGGGTAAGCGGGAAGAGACCCAGTACTTC.

This clonotype was seen at least ten times. The rearrangement joins TRBV4-2 to TRBJ2-1; 11 nucleotides agree with TRBD2. This CDR3 is 16 amino acids long. After removal of 0 bases from V and 3 bases from J, the junction contained 1 base not matched to a gene. CDR1 LGHNA and CDR2 YNFKEQ come from the germline V gene. The CDR3 nucleotides read TGTGCCAGCAGCCAAGAGACTAGCGGGGACTACAATGAGCAGTTCTTC. It specifies CASSQETSGDYNEQFF.

This clonotype occurred many times. The DNA of the CDR3 is TGTGCCAGCAGTTACCAGGGGCGGGGGGCCGATACGCAGTATTTT. It translates to CASSYQGRGADTQYF. The chain joins TRBV6-2 or TRBV6-3 to TRBJ2-3, with 8 bases lining up with TRBD2. CDR1 and CDR2 (germline): MNHEY, SVGEGT. V lost 2 bases, J lost 6 bases, and 7 bases stayed unmatched. The CDR3 sequence is 15 residues long.